This T cell receptor beta chain was captured in a study of T cell responses to AZD1222 COVID-19 vaccine (dated by TCRdb to the early 2020s). For the study in its entirety: Because spike-specific TCR depth and breadth did not differ between the two schedules, AZD1222 recipients who got a second dose at roughly 4 weeks were pooled with those who got a second dose at roughly 12 weeks. TCR sequencing covered approximately 230 trial participants: approximately 200 given two doses of AZD1222 and about 26 given two doses of MenACWY control vaccine. Trial participants were enrolled into age subgroups of 18-55, 56-69 and 70-plus years, which contained around 150, 28 and 57 TCR-sequenced participants, respectively.

The full study reports these points: Conclusions about previously exposed vaccinees are limited because only five to seven AZD1222 recipients were SARS-CoV-2 seropositive at baseline. In the small 56-69-year group, the increase in depth fell short of significance, most likely because of low power. Participants were mostly white British and included more females than males, and it was suggested by the authors that clonal diversity may have been underestimated. Because no day 14 peak-response samples were available, repertoires were characterized only after the peak T cell response. The vaccine-associated CD4 TCRs covered the entire spike protein, and the dominant responses fell in regions 160-218 and 743-854. After two AZD1222 doses, spike-specific TCR breadth and depth were significantly higher than at day 0 and than in MenACWY recipients. Reportedly, almost half of the unique spike-specific TCRs recognized epitopes lying outside the regions that are mutated in the B.1.351 and B.1.1.7 variants.

Note on this clone: Its antigen remains undetermined. Nothing much larger sits one base from this clone, and base qualities are not available.

The CDR3 regions of human TCRbeta chains were subjected to immunosequencing. The authors' analysis ran thus. Repertoire TCRs were matched against a reference library of SARS-CoV-2-specific TCRs generated with the MIRA antigen-specificity platform. Breadth was defined as the fraction of unique TCRs that were SARS-CoV-2-associated, and depth was defined as the fraction of total T cells that were SARS-CoV-2-associated. Using the MIRA data, every spike-specific TCR was mapped to the spike region that the TCR reacted to and assigned to either a CD4 or a CD8 class. Log10-transformed breadth and depth values were compared by one-way ANOVA with Sidak's multiple comparisons tests. TCRdb stores this immuneACCESS table with in-frame sequences only. Part of the clones is absent; in the studies checked, under half of the shortfall reflects unresolved V genes, and no reason is known for the rest. D and trimming were read from the DNA, whereas the V and J calls and clone size are those reported in that table. The sample records some 130,000 clones, 70% to 90% of which are singletons. Of the sample, roughly 2% is held by the ten largest clones.

The meaning of the sample's time point label: baseline before first vaccination. The vaccinee samples were drawn from two UK trials, COV001 and COV002, one of which was a single-blind randomized controlled phase 2/3 trial testing AZD1222 (ChAdOx1 nCoV-19) in healthy adults. Trial participant PBMC samples were collected at day 0 and day 28 after the second dose for TCRbeta chain sequencing. Taken from cysteine to phenylalanine, the CDR3 has 13 residues. Only the CDR3 region is kept as DNA, spanning 39 bases read in frame from base 1. As encoded in the germline V gene (reference sequence), CDR1 is SGHKS while CDR2 is YYEKEE. V loses 3 bases of germline sequence and J loses 1 base, and the interval between the two ends is 7 bases.

This clonotype was sampled from an adult in good health. The sequence joins TRBV5-5 to TRBJ1-1; too little of a D gene remains to name it. Sequenced material: peripheral blood, taken on day 0 of AZD1222 vaccination. The CDR3: CASSYTSNTEAFF. The nucleotide sequence reads as follows: TGTGCCAGCAGCTACACTTCGAACACTGAAGCTTTCTTT.